This TCR beta chain was captured in a study of post-analysis software for immune sequencing data. Overall study: As for disease course, relapsing-remitting, secondary progressive and progressive-relapsing multiple sclerosis were all included. Study-wide findings and caveats: In patients, TRBV5-6, TRBV5-1 and TRBV20-1 belonged to five or six TRBV segments found more frequently than in controls. Versus controls, multiple sclerosis patients showed significantly lower diversity (normalized Chao1).

The authors incorporated unique molecular identifiers into the TCR beta cDNA libraries. From the PCR reads, TCRdb called clonotypes with MiXCR, one entry per CDR3 protein. The table includes just over 250,000 distinct CDR3 sequences, 30% to 45% detected once. CDR3 length equals 15 residues. A remark on this clonotype: Its antigen remains unknown. Mismatch with germline at one junction end may stem from a read error.

The rearrangement links TRBV12-3 or TRBV12-4 to TRBJ1-4; D uncertain. Source material: blood. The receptor was derived from a girl under 18 with multiple sclerosis. The CDR3: CASSLGEGINEKRFF. CDR3 in DNA: TGTGCCAGCAGTTTAGGGGAAGGAATTAATGAAAAACGGTTTTTT.